The next 8 T cell receptor beta chains were all read from a single sample in a study of T-cell memory formation after mild COVID-19. One entry per CDR3 protein, called by TCRdb with MiXCR from the 5' RACE reads. The data contain under 350,000 distinct CDR3 sequences, 16% of them seen just once; the ten biggest clones take up about 23%. Sequencing was performed on PBMCs or a T cell subset sorted from them (not recorded which). These receptors were taken from a man between 18 and 35 years old who had mild COVID-19 (a few samples of this study predate the infection). Cell type and time point are not known.

The chain employs TRBV6-2 or TRBV6-3 and TRBJ1-2; 9 bases are a match to TRBD1. The ends lost 6 bases at V and 7 bases at J; junction bases unmatched: 6. Germline-derived CDR1 and CDR2 are MNHEY and SVGEGT. CDR3 size: 13 residues. The CDR3 nucleotides read TGTGCCAGCAGATCACAGGGGGCGCGTGGCTACACCTTC. As protein: CASRSQGARGYTF.

This clonotype was observed a handful of times. This CDR3 reads CASSLEGPGGDTQYF. The DNA of the CDR3 is TGTGCCAGCAGTTTAGAAGGACCCGGAGGAGATACGCAGTATTTT. The chain links TRBV12-3 or TRBV12-4 to TRBJ2-3, with a weak D call TRBD2 (5 bases). The CDR3 runs 15 residues. V lost 1 base to trimming and J lost 5 bases, with 13 bases between them.

J is TRBJ2-6 and V is TRBV19; TRBD1 matches at 7 bases. Germline trimming cut 11 bases from V and 0 bases from J; bases unmatched to any gene: 16. The CDR3 spans 18 residues. Germline V CDR1 and CDR2: LNHDA, SQIVND (reference sequence). CDR3 region: CASGSGTVFTSGANVLTF. CDR3 DNA sequence: TGTGCCTCTGGCTCCGGGACAGTTTTTACCTCTGGGGCCAACGTCCTGACTTTC.

This clonotype was recorded a few times. The V gene is TRBV9, the J gene TRBJ2-7; 10 bases map to TRBD1. This CDR3 region has 14 residues. V shed 2 bases, J shed 3 bases, and the junction held 2 bases outside the gene matches. Looked up from germline, CDR1 is SGDLS and CDR2 is YYNGEE. The CDR3 DNA sequence: TGTGCCAGCAGCGTGACAGGGGGCAGCTACGAGCAGTACTTC. Translating gives CASSVTGGSYEQYF.

The V gene is TRBV7-2, the J gene TRBJ2-4, with TRBD1 identical over 8 bases. This CDR3 has 14 amino acids. Germline CDR1 and CDR2: SGHTA and FQGNSA. The junction had 9 bases not matched to a gene; V was cut back by 6 bases and J by 8 bases. CDR3 amino acids: CASSHGQGRDIQYF. As DNA, the CDR3 is TGTGCCAGCAGTCACGGACAGGGCCGGGACATTCAGTACTTC.

This clonotype was observed a handful of times. This chain links TRBV4-3 with TRBJ2-7, with 16 bases fitting TRBD2. Germline V gene sequence: CDR1 LGHNA, CDR2 YSLEER. V trimming: 3 bases; J trimming: 6 bases; junction bases outside the gene matches: 17. The length of the CDR3 is 20 residues. CDR3 coding DNA: TGCGCCAGCAGCCATGACCCGGGACTAGCGGGGGGGCAGTCCAAGGGCGAGCAGTACGTC. It encodes CASSHDPGLAGGQSKGEQYV.

This clonotype was detected a few times. The chain recombines TRBV7-2 with TRBJ2-5; TRBD2 might be the D (5 bases). The CDR3 consists of 13 residues. The ends were cut back, 8 bases at V and 7 bases at J, with 17 bases in the middle. Germline V lookup: CDR1 SGHTA, CDR2 FQGNSA. In DNA form, the CDR3 reads TGTGCCAGCGGAACACATGTCGGAGGGACCCAGTACTTC. Protein product: CASGTHVGGTQYF.

In its sample, this clonotype was seen a few times. The V call is TRBV18, the J call TRBJ1-1; 9 bases line up with TRBD1. The CDR3 spans 16 residues. The V and J ends lost 1 base and 3 bases, in that order; junction bases with no gene match: 6. CDR1 and CDR2 (germline): KGHSH, LQKENI. The CDR3 coding sequence is TGTGCCAGCTCACCACGTTGGGGACAGGGTCACACTGAAGCTTTCTTT. Amino acids: CASSPRWGQGHTEAFF.